The TCR beta chain described here comes from a study of blood T cell repertoires in COVID-19. Study at large: PBMCs, B-cell-depleted T cells, or T cells were the source of the cDNA or gDNA that made up the material.

Those enrolled, adults aged roughly 18 to 100 years, came from 25 or so US areas. Two negative PCRs, clearance, or symptom resolution were required of recovered Cohort 3 donors. CDR3 size: 15 residues. Germline CDR1 LGHDT, CDR2 YNNKEL (reference sequence). V shed 2 bases and J 4 bases; nucleotides not matched to a gene: 4. Original methodology: For nucleated cells, counts were estimated from reference gene primer amplification. Generated by immunoSEQ multiplex PCR, the TCRdb table keeps only in-frame clones and is missing some. Clone size and V and J calls were adopted from that table, with D and trimming inferred from the DNA. The table lists 250,000 to 400,000 clones, around 90% of them singletons.

This TCR came from a man between 60 and 70 years old who had recovered from COVID-19. V usage is TRBV3-1 (or the pseudogene TRBV3-2) and J usage is TRBJ1-4; 7 nucleotides align to TRBD1. The sample taken for sequencing was PBMCs or T cells enriched from blood (not recorded which). The CDR3 DNA follows: TGTGCCAGCAGCCAAACGGGACAGCTTAATGAAAAACTGTTTTTT. Translation gives CASSQTGQLNEKLFF.